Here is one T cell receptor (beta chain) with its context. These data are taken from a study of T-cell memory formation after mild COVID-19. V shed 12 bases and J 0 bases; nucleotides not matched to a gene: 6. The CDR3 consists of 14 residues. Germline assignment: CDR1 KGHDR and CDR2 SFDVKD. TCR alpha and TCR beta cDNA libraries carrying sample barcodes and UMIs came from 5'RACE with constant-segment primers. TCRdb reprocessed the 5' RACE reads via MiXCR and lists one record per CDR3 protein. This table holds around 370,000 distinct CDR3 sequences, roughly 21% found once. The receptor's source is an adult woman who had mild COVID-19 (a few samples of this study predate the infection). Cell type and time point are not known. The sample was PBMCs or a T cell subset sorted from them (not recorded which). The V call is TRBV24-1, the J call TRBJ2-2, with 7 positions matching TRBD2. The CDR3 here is CAVGGTPNTGELFF. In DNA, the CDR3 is TGTGCCGTGGGGGGGACCCCGAACACCGGGGAGCTGTTTTTT.